The clone carrying this TCR beta chain has a single count. Seattle enrolled patients during active infection and tracked them longitudinally. Generated by immunoSEQ multiplex PCR, the TCRdb table keeps only in-frame clones and is missing some. The sample contains 330,000 or so clones, over 80% of which appear only once. Germline CDR1 is SGHRS and CDR2 is YFSETQ. Trimming removed 5 bases from V and 9 bases from J; junction bases left unmatched: 8. The CDR3 is 14 amino acids. The data are from a study of blood T cell repertoires in COVID-19. Study background: COVID-19 samples, acute and convalescent, were from the United States, Italy and Spain. The analysed material was cDNA or gDNA that came from T cells, B-cell-depleted T cells, or PBMCs.

Sequencing was done on a sample of peripheral blood. The TCR originated in a young man with COVID-19, enrolled during active disease. J is TRBJ2-1 and V is TRBV5-1; 10 bases agree with TRBD1. The CDR3 loop is CASRYSTGGSEQFF. DNA for the CDR3: TGCGCCAGCAGGTATTCGACAGGGGGCAGTGAGCAGTTCTTC. The full variable domain, rest sourced from reference TRBV5-1 and TRBJ2-1, is KAGVTQTPRYLIKTRGQQVTLSCSPISGHRSVSWYQQTPGQGLQFLFEYFSETQRNKGNFPGRFSGRQFSNSRSEMNVSTLELGDSALYLCASRYSTGGSEQFFGPGTRLTVL.